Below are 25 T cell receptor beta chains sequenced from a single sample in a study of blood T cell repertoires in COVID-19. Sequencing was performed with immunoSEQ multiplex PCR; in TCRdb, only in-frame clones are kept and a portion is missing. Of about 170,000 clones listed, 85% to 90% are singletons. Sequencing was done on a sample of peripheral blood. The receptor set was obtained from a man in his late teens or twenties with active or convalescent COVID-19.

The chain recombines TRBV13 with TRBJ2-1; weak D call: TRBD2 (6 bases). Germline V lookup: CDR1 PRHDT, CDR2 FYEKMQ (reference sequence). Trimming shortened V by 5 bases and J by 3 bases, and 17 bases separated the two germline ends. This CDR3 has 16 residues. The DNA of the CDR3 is TGTGCCAGCAGCCCACTGCCAGGAGGGAACTACAATGAGCAGTTCTTC. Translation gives CASSPLPGGNYNEQFF.

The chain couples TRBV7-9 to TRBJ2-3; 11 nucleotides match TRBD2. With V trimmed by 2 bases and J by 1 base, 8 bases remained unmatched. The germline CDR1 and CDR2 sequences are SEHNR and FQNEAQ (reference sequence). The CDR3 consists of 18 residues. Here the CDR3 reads CASSLLAGGPRRTDTQYF. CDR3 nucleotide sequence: TGTGCCAGCAGCTTATTAGCGGGAGGGCCGAGACGCACAGATACGCAGTATTTT.

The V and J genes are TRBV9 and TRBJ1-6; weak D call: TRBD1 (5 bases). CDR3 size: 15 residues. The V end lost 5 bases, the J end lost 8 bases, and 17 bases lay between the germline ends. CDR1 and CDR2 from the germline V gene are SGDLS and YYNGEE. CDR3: CASRPGQGGDSPLHF. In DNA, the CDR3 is TGTGCCAGCAGACCGGGTCAGGGTGGGGATTCACCCCTCCACTTT.

For the CDR3, the DNA is TGCGCCAGCAGCCCGCAAGACAGTTCCTACGAGCAGTACTTC. It codes for CASSPQDSSYEQYF. This rearrangement joins TRBV5-1 to TRBJ2-7, with TRBD1 as a possible D gene (5 bases). Germline-derived CDR1 and CDR2 are SGHRS and YFSETQ. V was cut by 4 bases and J by 1 base, with 12 bases left in between. The CDR3 contains 14 residues.

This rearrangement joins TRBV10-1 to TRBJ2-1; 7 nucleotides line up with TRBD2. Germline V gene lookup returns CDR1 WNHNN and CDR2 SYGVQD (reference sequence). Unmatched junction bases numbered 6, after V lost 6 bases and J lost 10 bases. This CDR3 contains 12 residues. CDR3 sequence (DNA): TGCGCCAGCAGAGGACTAGTTGGGGAGCAGTTCTTC. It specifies CASRGLVGEQFF.

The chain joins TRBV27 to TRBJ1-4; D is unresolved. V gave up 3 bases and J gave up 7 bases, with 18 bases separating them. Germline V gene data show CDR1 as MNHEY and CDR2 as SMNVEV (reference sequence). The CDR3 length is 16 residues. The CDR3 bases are TGTGCCAGCAGTTTGAACGATCAGGTGTGGCGTGAAAAACTGTTTTTT. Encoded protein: CASSLNDQVWREKLFF.

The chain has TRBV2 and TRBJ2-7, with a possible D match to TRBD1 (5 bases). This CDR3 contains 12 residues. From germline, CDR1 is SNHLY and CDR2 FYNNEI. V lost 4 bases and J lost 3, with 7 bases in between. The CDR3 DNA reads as TGTGCCAGCAGTGTTGACAGCTACGAGCAGTACGTC. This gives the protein CASSVDSYEQYV.

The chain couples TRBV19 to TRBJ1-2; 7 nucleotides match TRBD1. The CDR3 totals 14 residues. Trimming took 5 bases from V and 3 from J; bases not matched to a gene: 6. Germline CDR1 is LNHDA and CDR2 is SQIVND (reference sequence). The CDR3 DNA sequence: TGTGCCAGTAGTGCGACAGGGTCCTACTATGGCTACACCTTC. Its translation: CASSATGSYYGYTF.

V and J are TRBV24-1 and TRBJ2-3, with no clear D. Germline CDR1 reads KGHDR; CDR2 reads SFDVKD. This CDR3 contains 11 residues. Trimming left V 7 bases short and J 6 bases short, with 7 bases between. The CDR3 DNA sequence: TGTGCCACCAGCCGTCAGGATACGCAGTATTTT. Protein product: CATSRQDTQYF.

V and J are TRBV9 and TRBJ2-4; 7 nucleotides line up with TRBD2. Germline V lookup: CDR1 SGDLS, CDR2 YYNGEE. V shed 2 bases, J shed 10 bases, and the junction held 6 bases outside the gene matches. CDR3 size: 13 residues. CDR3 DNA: TGTGCCAGCAGCGTTGTCGGCGGGAGAATTCAGTACTTC. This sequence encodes CASSVVGGRIQYF.

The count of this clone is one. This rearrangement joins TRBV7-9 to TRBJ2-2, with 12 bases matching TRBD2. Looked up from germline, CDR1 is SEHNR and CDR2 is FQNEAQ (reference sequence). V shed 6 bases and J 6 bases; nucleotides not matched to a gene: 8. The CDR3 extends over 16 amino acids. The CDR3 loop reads CASSRLAGVSSGELFF. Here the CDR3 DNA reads TGTGCCAGCAGTAGACTAGCGGGAGTGTCGTCCGGGGAGCTGTTTTTT.

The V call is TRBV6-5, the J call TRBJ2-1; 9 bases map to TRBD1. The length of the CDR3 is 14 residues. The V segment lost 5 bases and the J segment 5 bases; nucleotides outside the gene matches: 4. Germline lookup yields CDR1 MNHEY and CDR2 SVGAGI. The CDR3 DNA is TGTGCCAGCAGTCGGGGGGACAGGGACAATGAGCAGTTCTTC. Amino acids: CASSRGDRDNEQFF.

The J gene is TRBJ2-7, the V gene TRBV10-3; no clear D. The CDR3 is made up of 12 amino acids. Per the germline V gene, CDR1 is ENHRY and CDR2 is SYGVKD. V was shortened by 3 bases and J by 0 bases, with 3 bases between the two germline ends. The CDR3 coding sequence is TGTGCCATCAGTGATAACTCCTACGAGCAGTACGTC. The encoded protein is CAISDNSYEQYV.

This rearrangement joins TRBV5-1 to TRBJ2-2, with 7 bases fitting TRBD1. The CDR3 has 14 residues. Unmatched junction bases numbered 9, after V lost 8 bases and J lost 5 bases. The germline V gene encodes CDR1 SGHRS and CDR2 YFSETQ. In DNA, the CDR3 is TGCGCCAGTAAGACAGGGCTTGAGACCGGGGAGCTGTTTTTT. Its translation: CASKTGLETGELFF.

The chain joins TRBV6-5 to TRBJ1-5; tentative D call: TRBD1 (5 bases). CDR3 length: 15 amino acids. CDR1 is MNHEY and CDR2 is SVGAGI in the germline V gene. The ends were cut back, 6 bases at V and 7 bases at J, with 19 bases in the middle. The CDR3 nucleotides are TGTGCCAGCAGACGGTCAGGGCCTTCGTCCCAGCCCCAGCATTTT. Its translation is CASRRSGPSSQPQHF.

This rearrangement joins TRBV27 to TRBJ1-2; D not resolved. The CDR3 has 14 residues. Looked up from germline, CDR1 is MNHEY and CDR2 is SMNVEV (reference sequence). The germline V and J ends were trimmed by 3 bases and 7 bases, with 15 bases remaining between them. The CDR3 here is CASSFALDSRGYTF. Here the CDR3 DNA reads TGTGCCAGCAGTTTCGCCCTGGACTCTCGTGGCTACACCTTC.

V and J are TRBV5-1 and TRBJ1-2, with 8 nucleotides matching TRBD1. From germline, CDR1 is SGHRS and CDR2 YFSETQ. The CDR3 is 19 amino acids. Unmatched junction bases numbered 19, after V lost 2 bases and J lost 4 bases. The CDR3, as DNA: TGCGCCAGCAGCTTCTCATTGTTCGCCCCGGGACAGGACGTCTATGGCTACACCTTC. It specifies CASSFSLFAPGQDVYGYTF.

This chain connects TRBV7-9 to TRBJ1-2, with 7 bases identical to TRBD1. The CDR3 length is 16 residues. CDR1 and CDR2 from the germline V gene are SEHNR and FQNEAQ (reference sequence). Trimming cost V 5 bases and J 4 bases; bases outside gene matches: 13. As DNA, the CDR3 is TGTGCCAGCAGCGGTACAGGGGCACCTATCCTCTATGGCTACACCTTC. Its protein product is CASSGTGAPILYGYTF.

CDR3 amino acids: CASSQDGRAGAYGYTF. The CDR3 coding sequence is TGTGCCAGCAGCCAAGATGGGAGAGCAGGGGCCTATGGCTACACCTTC. The rearrangement links TRBV3-1 (or the pseudogene TRBV3-2) to TRBJ1-2; maybe TRBD1 (6 bases). This CDR3 is 16 amino acids long. Germline V gene sequence: CDR1 LGHDT, CDR2 YNNKEL (reference sequence). V lost 0 bases and J 4 bases, leaving 15 bases between the germline ends.

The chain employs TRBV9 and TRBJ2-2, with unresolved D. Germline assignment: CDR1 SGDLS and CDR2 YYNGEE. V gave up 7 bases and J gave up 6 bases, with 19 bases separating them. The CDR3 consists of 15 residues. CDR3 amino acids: CASAIIASYPGELFF. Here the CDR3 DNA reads TGTGCCAGCGCGATTATCGCGAGTTATCCCGGGGAGCTGTTTTTT.

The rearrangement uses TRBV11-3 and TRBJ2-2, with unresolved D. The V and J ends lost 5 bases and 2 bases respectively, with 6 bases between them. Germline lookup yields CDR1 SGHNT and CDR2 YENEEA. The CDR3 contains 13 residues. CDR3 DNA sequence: TGTGCCAGCAGCCCTCTCAACACCGGGGAGCTGTTTTTT. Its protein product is CASSPLNTGELFF.

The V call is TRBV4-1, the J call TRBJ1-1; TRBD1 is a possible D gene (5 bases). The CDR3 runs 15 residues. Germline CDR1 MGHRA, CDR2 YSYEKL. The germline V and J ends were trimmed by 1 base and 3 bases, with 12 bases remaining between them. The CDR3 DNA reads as TGCGCCAGCAGCCAAGTTAGCCGGGGGTACACTGAAGCTTTCTTT. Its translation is CASSQVSRGYTEAFF.

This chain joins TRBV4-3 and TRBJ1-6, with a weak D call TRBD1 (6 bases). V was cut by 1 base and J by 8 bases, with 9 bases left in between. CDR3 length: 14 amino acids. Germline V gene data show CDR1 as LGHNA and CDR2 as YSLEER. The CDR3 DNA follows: TGCGCCAGCAGCCAAGTGGGGGCGGATTCACCCCTCCACTTT. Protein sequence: CASSQVGADSPLHF.

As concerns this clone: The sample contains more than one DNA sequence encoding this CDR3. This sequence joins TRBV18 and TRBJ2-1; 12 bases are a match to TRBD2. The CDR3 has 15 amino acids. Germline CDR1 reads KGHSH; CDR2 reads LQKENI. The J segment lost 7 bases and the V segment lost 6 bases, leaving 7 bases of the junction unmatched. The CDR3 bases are TGTGCCAGCTCTCCCCTAGCGGGAGGGGGTAATGAGCAGTTCTTC. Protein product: CASSPLAGGGNEQFF.

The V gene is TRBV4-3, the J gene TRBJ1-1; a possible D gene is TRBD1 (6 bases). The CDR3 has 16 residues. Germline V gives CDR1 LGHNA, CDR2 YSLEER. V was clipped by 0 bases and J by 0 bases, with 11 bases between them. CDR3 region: CASSQDRDTLNTEAFF. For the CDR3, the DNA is TGCGCCAGCAGCCAAGACCGGGACACCTTGAACACTGAAGCTTTCTTT.